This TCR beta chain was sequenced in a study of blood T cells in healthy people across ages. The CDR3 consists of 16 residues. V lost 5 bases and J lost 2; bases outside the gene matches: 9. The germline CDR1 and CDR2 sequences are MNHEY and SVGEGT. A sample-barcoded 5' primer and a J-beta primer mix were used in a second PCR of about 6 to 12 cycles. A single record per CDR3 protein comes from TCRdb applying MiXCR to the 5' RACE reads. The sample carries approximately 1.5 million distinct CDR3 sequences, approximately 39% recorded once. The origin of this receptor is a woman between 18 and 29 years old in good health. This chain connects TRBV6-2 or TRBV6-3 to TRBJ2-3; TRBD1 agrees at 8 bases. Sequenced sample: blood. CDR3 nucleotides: TGTGCCAGCAGTATGCAGGGGGCCCTTTCCACAGATACGCAGTATTTT. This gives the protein CASSMQGALSTDTQYF.